This is a list of T cell receptor beta chains from one sample in a study of regulatory dendritic cells for organ transplantation. The method was immunoSEQ multiplex PCR; TCRdb's version includes in-frame clones alone and lacks a portion of them. The table records 21,000 or so clones, about 70% of them present only once. Material for sequencing was memory CD4+ T cells from blood. The receptors shown here come from a human donor in good health. Both conserved end residues are part of each CDR3. The D gene is left open where the match is weak. Some rows have no size entry. The others give once, few or many, or a class for an expanded clone.

v_gene,j_gene,d_gene,abundance,CDR3nt,CDR3aa
TRBV18,TRBJ2-7,TRBD1,-,TGTGCCAGCTCACCACCCGGGACAGCCACCTACGAGCAGTACTTC,CASSPPGTATYEQYF
TRBV6-5,TRBJ2-5,TRBD1,once,TGTGCCAGCAGTTACCAGGGACAGTTGGGGGAGACCCAGTACTTC,CASSYQGQLGETQYF
TRBV7-8,TRBJ1-2,-,-,TGTGCCAGCAGCTTACAGGGCAGCTATGGCTACACCTTC,CASSLQGSYGYTF
TRBV9,TRBJ1-2,TRBD1,-,TGTGCCAGCAGCTCCCCTGAAGACAGGGGGGATGGCTACACCTTC,CASSSPEDRGDGYTF
TRBV5-1,TRBJ2-3,-,-,TGCGCCAGCAGCATAGAAGTGGCAGATACGCAGTATTTT,CASSIEVADTQYF
TRBV5-5,TRBJ1-1,TRBD1,-,TGTGCCAGCAGCCAGGGACAGGGGAGGACTGAAGCTTTCTTT,CASSQGQGRTEAFF
TRBV7-3,TRBJ1-2,TRBD1,-,TGTGCCAGCAGCTTAAATGGGGGACAGGGGATGGGTGGCTACACCTTC,CASSLNGGQGMGGYTF
TRBV7-8,TRBJ1-2,-,-,TGTGCCAGCAGCTTACGCGCGTCCGACTATGGCTACACCTTC,CASSLRASDYGYTF
TRBV19,TRBJ1-2,-,-,TGTGCCAGTAGTTTCGGACACCGTAACTATGGCTACACCTTC,CASSFGHRNYGYTF
TRBV2,TRBJ2-1,TRBD2,-,TGTGCCAGCAGGCTCCGGGACTATCCGTCCGCTGAGCAGTTCTTC,CASRLRDYPSAEQFF
TRBV19,TRBJ1-1,-,-,TGTGCCAGTAGTCAGGGGATGGACACTGAAGCTTTCTTT,CASSQGMDTEAFF
TRBV27,TRBJ2-1,TRBD2,once,TGTGCCAGCAGTTTACTGACTAGCGGGGGGAATGAGCAGTTCTTC,CASSLLTSGGNEQFF
TRBV7-2,TRBJ2-5,TRBD2,-,TGTGCCAGCAGCTTAGCGTCGTCTAGCGGGGGGGCAGAGACCCAGTACTTC,CASSLASSSGGAETQYF
TRBV11-3,TRBJ2-5,TRBD1,-,TGTGCCAGCAGCACAACAGGGGGTCCAGAGACCCAATACTTC,CASSTTGGPETQYF
TRBV4-3,TRBJ2-7,-,few,TGCGCCAGCAGCCTGGACATTGGCTCCTACGAGCAGTACTTC,CASSLDIGSYEQYF
TRBV5-1,TRBJ1-2,-,once,TGCGCCAGCAGCTTGGCCCCCAGGGTGTTGTCGCCATCTAACTATGGCTACACCTTC,CASSLAPRVLSPSNYGYTF
TRBV5-3,TRBJ1-1,-,-,TGTGCCAGGATCACAAGATTGAACACTGAAGCTTTCTTT,CARITRLNTEAFF
TRBV19,TRBJ1-1,TRBD1,few,TGTGCCAGTACTAGGGACAGAGGGAACACTGAAGCTTTCTTT,CASTRDRGNTEAFF
TRBV4-3,TRBJ1-2,TRBD1,-,TGCGCCAGCAGCCTCCAGGGGGCCCGTAACTATGGCTACACCTTC,CASSLQGARNYGYTF
TRBV29-1,TRBJ1-1,TRBD1,-,TGCAGCGTTTCAGGGGGCATGAACACTGAAGCTTTCTTT,CSVSGGMNTEAFF
TRBV29-1,TRBJ1-2,TRBD1,few,TGCAGCGGCCTGACAGGGGCTGGCTACACCTTC,CSGLTGAGYTF
TRBV7-9,TRBJ1-1,-,once,TGTGCCAGCAGCCCCGGACGAATACAGGGAACTGAAGCTTTCTTT,CASSPGRIQGTEAFF
TRBV19,TRBJ2-6,-,-,TGTGCCAGTAGTATAACGCAGGGGGGCAACGTCCTGACTTTC,CASSITQGGNVLTF
TRBV7-6,TRBJ2-7,-,-,TGTGCCAGCAGCTTAGCGGGGGGGCCGGTCGAGCAGTACTTC,CASSLAGGPVEQYF
TRBV27,TRBJ1-1,TRBD1,-,TGTGCCAGCAGTTTACAGGGGGTAGGAACTACTGAAGCTTTCTTT,CASSLQGVGTTEAFF
TRBV11-3,TRBJ2-1,-,-,TGTGCCAGCAGCTTAGTCTATGGGGCCTCCTCCAATGAGCAGTTCTTC,CASSLVYGASSNEQFF
TRBV11-2,TRBJ1-1,TRBD1,few,TGTGCCAGCAGCTTAGGGCTAGGGGGCAACACTGAAGCTTTCTTT,CASSLGLGGNTEAFF
TRBV5-4,TRBJ1-2,TRBD1,once,TGTGCCAGCAGCCCCTCCACCGGGACAGGGTATGGCTACACCTTC,CASSPSTGTGYGYTF
TRBV5-1,TRBJ1-1,-,-,TGCGCCAGCAGCCTCCGACAGCAGAACACTGAAGCTTTCTTT,CASSLRQQNTEAFF
TRBV20-1,TRBJ1-2,-,-,TGCAGTGCTTGGCAGGGTCGTGGCTACACCTTC,CSAWQGRGYTF
TRBV10-3,TRBJ1-2,-,-,TGTGCCACCACGGTCTATGGCTACACCTTC,CATTVYGYTF
TRBV7-2,TRBJ2-4,TRBD2,-,TGTGCCAGCAGCCCCCGCTTAGCGGGGTCTGGCATTCAGTACTTC,CASSPRLAGSGIQYF
TRBV14,TRBJ2-3,-,few,TGTGCCAGCAGCCAAGAAATCGGGGGGCGGGATACGCAGTATTTT,CASSQEIGGRDTQYF
TRBV11-3,TRBJ2-5,TRBD1,-,TGTGCCAGCAGCTCCCTGACAGGGCGGTCGGAGACCCAGTACTTC,CASSSLTGRSETQYF
TRBV7-2,TRBJ1-2,TRBD1,few,TGTGCCAGCAGCACGGACAGGGGAAGAGGTGGCTACACCTTC,CASSTDRGRGGYTF
TRBV4-1,TRBJ1-4,-,-,TGCGCCAGCAGCCGCGGGGGGGACGAAAAACTGTTTTTT,CASSRGGDEKLFF
TRBV2,TRBJ1-2,-,few,TGTGCCAGCAGTGAAAGGAGGGTTCCTGGCTACACCTTC,CASSERRVPGYTF
TRBV21-1,TRBJ1-5,-,-,TGTGCCAGCAGCAAATCGATCAGGATCAATCAGCCCCAGCATTTT,CASSKSIRINQPQHF
TRBV7-3,TRBJ2-1,TRBD1,-,TGTGCCAGCAGCTCGCAGGGGACAGGGGGATACAATGAGCAGTTCTTC,CASSSQGTGGYNEQFF
TRBV7-3,TRBJ2-1,-,-,TGTGCCAGCAGCTTGGGACTGGATCGGAGAAATGAGCAGTTCTTC,CASSLGLDRRNEQFF
TRBV2,TRBJ2-7,-,once,TGTGCCAGCAGTGAGGACTCTCCCCGAGTGAGCGAGCAGTACTTC,CASSEDSPRVSEQYF
TRBV14,TRBJ1-4,-,-,TGTGCCAGCAGCCAGAACAGTGAAAAACTGTTTTTT,CASSQNSEKLFF
TRBV7-8,TRBJ2-1,-,once,TGTGCCAGCAGCTTGGAGCTGGTGGGTGAGCAGTTCTTC,CASSLELVGEQFF
TRBV6-5,TRBJ1-1,-,once,TGTGCCAGCAGTTATTATCAGAAGGGGCAGTGGACTGAAGCTTTCTTT,CASSYYQKGQWTEAFF
TRBV19,TRBJ1-5,-,-,TGTGCCAGTAGTCCTACTGCGAGGGGGCAGCCCCAGCATTTT,CASSPTARGQPQHF
TRBV19,TRBJ1-2,-,few,TGTGCCAGTAGTATAGATATCCAGGCCAGAGGCTACACCTTC,CASSIDIQARGYTF